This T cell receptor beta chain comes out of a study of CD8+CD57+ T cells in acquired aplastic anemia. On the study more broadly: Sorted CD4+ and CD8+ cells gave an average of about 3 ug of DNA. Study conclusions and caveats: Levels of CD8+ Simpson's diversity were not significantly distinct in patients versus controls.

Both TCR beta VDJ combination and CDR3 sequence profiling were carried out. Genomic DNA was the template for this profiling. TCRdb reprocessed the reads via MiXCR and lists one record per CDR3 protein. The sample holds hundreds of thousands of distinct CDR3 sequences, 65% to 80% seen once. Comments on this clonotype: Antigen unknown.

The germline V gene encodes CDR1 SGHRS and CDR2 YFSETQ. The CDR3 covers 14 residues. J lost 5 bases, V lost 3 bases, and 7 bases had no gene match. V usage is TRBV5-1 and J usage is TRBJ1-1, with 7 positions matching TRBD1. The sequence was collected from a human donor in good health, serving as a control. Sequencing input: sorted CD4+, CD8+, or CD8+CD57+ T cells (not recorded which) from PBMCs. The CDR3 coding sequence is TGCGCCAGCAGCTCGGGACAGACTGATACTGAAGCTTTCTTT. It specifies CASSSGQTDTEAFF.